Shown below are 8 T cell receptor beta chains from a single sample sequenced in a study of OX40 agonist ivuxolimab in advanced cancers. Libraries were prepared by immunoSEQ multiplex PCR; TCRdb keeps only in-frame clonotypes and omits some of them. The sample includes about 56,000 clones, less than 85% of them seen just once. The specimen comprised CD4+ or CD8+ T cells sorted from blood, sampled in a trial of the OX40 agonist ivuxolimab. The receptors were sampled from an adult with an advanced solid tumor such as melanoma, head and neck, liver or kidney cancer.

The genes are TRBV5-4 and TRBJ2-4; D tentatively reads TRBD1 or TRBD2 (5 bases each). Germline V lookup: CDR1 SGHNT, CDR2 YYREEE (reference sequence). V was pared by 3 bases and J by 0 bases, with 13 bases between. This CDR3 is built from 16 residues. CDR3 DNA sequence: TGTGCCAGCAGCTGGGACCGGGACGGAGCCAAAAACATTCAGTACTTC. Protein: CASSWDRDGAKNIQYF.

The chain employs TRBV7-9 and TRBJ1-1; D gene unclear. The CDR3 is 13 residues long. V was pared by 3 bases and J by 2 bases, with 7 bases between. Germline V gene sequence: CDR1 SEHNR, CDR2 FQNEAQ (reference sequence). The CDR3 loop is CASSFIANTEAFF. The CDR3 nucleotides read TGTGCCAGCAGCTTCATAGCAAACACTGAAGCTTTCTTT.

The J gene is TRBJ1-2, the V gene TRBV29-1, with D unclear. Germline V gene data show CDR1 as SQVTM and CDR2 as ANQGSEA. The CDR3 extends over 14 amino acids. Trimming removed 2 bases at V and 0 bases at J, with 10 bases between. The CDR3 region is CSVEYQSPNYGYTF. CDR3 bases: TGCAGCGTTGAATACCAGTCTCCTAACTATGGCTACACCTTC.

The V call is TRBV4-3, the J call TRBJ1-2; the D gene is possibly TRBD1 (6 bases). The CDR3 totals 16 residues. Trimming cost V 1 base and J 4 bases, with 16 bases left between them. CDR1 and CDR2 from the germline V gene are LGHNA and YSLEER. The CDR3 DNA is TGCGCCAGCAGCCAAGGCCCACAGGGAACCCCCTATGGCTACACCTTC. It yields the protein CASSQGPQGTPYGYTF.

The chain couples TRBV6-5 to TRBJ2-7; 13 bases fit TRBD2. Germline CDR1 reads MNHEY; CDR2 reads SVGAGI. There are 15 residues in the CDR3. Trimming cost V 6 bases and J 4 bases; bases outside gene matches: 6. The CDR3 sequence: CASRSLAGGPYEQYF. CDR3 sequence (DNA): TGTGCCAGCAGGTCACTAGCGGGAGGGCCTTACGAGCAGTACTTC.

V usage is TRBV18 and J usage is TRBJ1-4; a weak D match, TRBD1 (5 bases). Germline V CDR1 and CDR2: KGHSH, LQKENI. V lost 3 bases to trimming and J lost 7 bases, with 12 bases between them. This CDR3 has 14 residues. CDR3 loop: CASSPQEQGEKLFF. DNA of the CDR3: TGTGCCAGCTCACCTCAGGAGCAGGGTGAAAAACTGTTTTTT.

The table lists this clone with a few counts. CDR3 nucleotide sequence: TGTGCCAGCAGCTTAGTTGGTGTCTCCGGGGAGCTGTTTTTT. This sequence encodes CASSLVGVSGELFF. The V call is TRBV11-2, the J call TRBJ2-2; D is uncertain. Germline CDR1 SGHAT, CDR2 FQNNGV. The CDR3 totals 14 residues. With 1 base removed from V and 6 bases from J, the gap between germline ends came to 9 bases.

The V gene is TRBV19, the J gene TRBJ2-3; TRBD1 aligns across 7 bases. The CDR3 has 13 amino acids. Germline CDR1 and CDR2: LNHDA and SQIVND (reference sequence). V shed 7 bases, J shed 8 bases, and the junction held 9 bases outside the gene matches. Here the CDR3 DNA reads TGTGCCAGTACCTCGCGACAGGGTATTACGCAGTATTTT. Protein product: CASTSRQGITQYF.